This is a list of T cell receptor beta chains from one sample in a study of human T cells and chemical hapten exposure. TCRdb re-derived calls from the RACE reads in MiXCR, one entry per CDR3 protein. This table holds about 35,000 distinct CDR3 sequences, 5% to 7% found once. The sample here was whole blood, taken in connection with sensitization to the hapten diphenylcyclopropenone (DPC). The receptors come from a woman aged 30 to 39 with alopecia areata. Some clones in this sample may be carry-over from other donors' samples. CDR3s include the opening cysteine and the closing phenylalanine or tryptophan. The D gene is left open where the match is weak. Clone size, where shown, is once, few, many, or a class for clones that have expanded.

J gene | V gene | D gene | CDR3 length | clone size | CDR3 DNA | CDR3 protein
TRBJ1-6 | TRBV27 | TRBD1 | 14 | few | TGTGCCAGCAGTTTCCGGGACAGGAATTCACCCCTCCACTTT | CASSFRDRNSPLHF
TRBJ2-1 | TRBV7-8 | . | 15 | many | TGTGCCAGCAGCTTCGGGACTGCCTATTACAATGAGCAGTTCTTC | CASSFGTAYYNEQFF
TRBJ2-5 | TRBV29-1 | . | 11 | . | TGCAGCGTGAGGGTTTACGAGACCCAGTACTTC | CSVRVYETQYF
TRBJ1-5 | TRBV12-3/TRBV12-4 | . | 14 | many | TGTGCCAGCAGTCCCGTGGAGGGGGTTCAGCCCCAGCATTTT | CASSPVEGVQPQHF
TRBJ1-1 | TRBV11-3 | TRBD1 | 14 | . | TGTGCCAGCAGCTTAGGGACAGGGGAGGTCGGAGCTTTCTTT | CASSLGTGEVGAFF
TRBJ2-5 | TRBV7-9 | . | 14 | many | TGTGCCAGCAGCTTAGACCGGGGTATAGAGACCCAGTACTTC | CASSLDRGIETQYF
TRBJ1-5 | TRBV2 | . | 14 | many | TGTGCCAGCAAGGAGGGAGATTCCGTTAAGCCCCAGCATTTT | CASKEGDSVKPQHF
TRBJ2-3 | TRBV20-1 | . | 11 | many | TGCAGTGCTAGGCCTATGGATACGCAGTATTTT | CSARPMDTQYF
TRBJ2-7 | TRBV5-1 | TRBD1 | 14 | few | TGCGCCAGCAGCTTGAGTCAGGGGGCGTCCGAGCAGTACTTC | CASSLSQGASEQYF
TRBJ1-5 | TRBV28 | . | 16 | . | TGTGCCAGCAGTTTAGGTGATTTACCGGGCAATCAGCCCCAGCATTTT | CASSLGDLPGNQPQHF
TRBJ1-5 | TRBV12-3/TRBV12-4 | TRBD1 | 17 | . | TGTGCCAGCAGTCCGTCCCGGGACAGGTTTGGCAATCAGCCCCAGCATTTT | CASSPSRDRFGNQPQHF